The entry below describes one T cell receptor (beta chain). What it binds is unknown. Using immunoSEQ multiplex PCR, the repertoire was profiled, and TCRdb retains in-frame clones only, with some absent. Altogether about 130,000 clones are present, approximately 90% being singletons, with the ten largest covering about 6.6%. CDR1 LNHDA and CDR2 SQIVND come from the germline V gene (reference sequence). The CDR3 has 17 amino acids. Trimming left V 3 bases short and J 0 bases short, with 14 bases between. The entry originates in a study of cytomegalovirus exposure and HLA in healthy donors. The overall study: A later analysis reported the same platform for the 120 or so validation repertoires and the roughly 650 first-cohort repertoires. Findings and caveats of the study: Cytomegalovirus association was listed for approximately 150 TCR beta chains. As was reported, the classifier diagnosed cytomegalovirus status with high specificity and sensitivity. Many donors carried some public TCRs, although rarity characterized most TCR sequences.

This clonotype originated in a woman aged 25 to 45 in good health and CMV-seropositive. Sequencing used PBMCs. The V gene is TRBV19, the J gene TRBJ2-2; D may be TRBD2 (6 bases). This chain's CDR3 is CASSINGPGANTGELFF. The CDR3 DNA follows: TGTGCCAGTAGTATTAATGGCCCGGGGGCGAACACCGGGGAGCTGTTTTTT.